This T cell receptor (beta chain) is drawn from a study of blood T cell repertoires in COVID-19. The germline CDR1 and CDR2 sequences are SNHLY and FYNNEI. The CDR3 contains 16 residues. Germline trimming cut 6 bases from V and 5 bases from J; bases unmatched to any gene: 13. Produced via immunoSEQ multiplex PCR; TCRdb's table is partial and in-frame only. The sample comprises about 76,000 clones, 75% to 85% of which are singletons, and roughly a quarter rests with the top ten. The table lists this clone with a count of one. The sequence derives from a human donor in a cohort sampled during active COVID-19. Sequenced input: peripheral blood. The genes are TRBV2 and TRBJ1-5; 7 nucleotides agree with TRBD1. The CDR3 DNA is TGTGCCAGCAGCCAATGGGCAGGGGGAAAAGATCAGCCCCAGCATTTT. It specifies CASSQWAGGKDQPQHF.